Sequencing of this T cell receptor (beta chain) was carried out in a study of CD8 T cells in Susac syndrome. General study results and limits: Only a relatively small number of individuals were included in the TCR sequencing and HLA analysis.

Random hexamers were used to reverse transcribe the RNA input (0.5 to 1 ug). Amplification of TCR beta CDR3 was carried out by immunoSEQ multiplex PCR, which covered 54 Vbeta and 13 Jbeta segments. MiXCR, run by TCRdb on the immunoSEQ multiplex PCR reads, gives a single entry per CDR3 protein. The sample lists about 69,000 distinct CDR3 sequences; 85% to 95% were seen once. About this clonotype itself: Its antigen is undetermined.

Sequencing of TCR beta was performed on blood CD8+ and CD4+ T cells. Isolation of CD8+ and CD4+ T cells was performed negatively, whereas enrichment of TEMRA cells was done by FACS. This CDR3 is 15 amino acids long. With 1 base removed from V and 0 bases from J, the gap between germline ends came to 9 bases. Germline V CDR1 and CDR2: SEHNR, FQNEAQ (reference sequence). The TCR originated in a human donor in good health. The sequenced sample consisted of CD8+ T cells from PBMCs. This chain connects TRBV7-9 to TRBJ1-2, with D unresolved. CDR3 nucleotides: TGTGCCAGCAGCTTAGAAGGGTTAGCTAACTATGGCTACACCTTC. Its protein product is CASSLEGLANYGYTF.